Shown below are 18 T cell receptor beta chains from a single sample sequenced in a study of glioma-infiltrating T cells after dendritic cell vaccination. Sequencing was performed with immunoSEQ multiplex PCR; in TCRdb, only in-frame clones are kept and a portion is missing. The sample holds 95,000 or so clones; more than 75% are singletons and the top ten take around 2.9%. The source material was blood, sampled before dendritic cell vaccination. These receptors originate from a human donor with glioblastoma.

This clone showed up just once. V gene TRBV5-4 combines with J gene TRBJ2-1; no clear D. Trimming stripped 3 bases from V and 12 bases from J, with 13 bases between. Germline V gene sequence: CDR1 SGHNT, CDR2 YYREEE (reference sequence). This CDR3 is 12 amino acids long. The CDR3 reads CASSSHPGGQFF. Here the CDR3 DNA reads TGTGCCAGCAGCTCCCACCCCGGTGGGCAGTTCTTC.

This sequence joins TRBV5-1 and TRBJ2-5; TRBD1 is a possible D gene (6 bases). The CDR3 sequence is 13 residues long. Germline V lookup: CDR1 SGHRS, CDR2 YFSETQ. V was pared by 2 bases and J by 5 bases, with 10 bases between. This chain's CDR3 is CASSLQGWETQYF. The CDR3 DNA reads TGCGCCAGCAGCTTACAGGGATGGGAGACCCAGTACTTC.

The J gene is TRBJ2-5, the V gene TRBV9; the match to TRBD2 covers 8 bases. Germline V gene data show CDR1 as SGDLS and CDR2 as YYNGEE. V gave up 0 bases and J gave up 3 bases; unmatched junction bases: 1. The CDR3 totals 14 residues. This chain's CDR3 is CASSVELAEETQYF. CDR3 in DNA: TGTGCCAGCAGCGTAGAACTAGCGGAAGAGACCCAGTACTTC.

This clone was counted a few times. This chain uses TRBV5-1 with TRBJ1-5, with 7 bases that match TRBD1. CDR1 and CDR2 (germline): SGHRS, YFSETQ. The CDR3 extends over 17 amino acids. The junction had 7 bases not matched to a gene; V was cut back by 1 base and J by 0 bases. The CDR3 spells CASSLYRDRNSNQPQHF. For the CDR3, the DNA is TGCGCCAGCAGCTTGTACCGGGACAGAAATAGCAATCAGCCCCAGCATTTT.

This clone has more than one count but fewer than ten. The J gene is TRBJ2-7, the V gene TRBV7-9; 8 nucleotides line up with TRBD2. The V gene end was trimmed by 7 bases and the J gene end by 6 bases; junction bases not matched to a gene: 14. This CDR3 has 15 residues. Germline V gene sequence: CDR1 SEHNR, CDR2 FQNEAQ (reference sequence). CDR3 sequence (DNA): TGTGCCAGCACCCCTGGAGCGGGAGAACCCCCCGAGCAGTACTTC. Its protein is CASTPGAGEPPEQYF.

DNA of the CDR3: TGCGCCAGCAGCTTGGGAGGGCCGCAATTAGCCCAGCATTTT. Translated: CASSLGGPQLAQHF. The rearrangement uses TRBV5-1 and TRBJ1-5; D unresolved. The CDR3 has 14 residues. The V and J ends lost 0 bases and 11 bases respectively, with 15 bases between them. CDR1 is SGHRS and CDR2 is YFSETQ in the germline V gene.

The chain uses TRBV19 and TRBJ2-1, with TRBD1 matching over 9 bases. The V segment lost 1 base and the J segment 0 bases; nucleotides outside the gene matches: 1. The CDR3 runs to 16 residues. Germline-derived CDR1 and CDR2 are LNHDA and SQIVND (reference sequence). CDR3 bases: TGTGCCAGTAGTATAGCGGGACAGGGCTCCTACAATGAGCAGTTCTTC. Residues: CASSIAGQGSYNEQFF.

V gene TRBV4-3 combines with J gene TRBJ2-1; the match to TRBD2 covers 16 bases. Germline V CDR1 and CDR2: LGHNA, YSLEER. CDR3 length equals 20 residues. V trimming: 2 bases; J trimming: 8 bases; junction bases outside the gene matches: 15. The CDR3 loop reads CASSQWLGLAGGPVFHEQFF. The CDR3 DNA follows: TGCGCCAGCAGCCAATGGTTGGGACTAGCGGGAGGGCCAGTTTTTCATGAGCAGTTCTTC.

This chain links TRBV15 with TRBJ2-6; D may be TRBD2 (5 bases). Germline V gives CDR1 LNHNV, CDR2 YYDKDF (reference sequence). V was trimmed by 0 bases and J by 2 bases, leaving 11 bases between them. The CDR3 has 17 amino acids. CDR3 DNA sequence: TGTGCCACCAGCAGAGACGTACGGGGAACTGGGGCCAACGTCCTGACTTTC. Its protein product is CATSRDVRGTGANVLTF. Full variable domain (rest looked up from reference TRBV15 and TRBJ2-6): DAMVIQNPRYQVTQFGKPVTLSCSQTLNHNVMYWYQQKSSQAPKLLFHYYDKDFNNEADTPDNFQSRRPNTSFCFLDIRSPGLGDTAMYLCATSRDVRGTGANVLTFGAGSRLTVL.

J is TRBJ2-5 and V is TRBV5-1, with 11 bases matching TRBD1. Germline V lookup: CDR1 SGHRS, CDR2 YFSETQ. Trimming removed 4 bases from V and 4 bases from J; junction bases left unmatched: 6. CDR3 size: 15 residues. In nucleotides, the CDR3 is TGCGCCAGCAGCGAGACCGGGACAGGGGGAGAGACCCAGTACTTC. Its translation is CASSETGTGGETQYF.

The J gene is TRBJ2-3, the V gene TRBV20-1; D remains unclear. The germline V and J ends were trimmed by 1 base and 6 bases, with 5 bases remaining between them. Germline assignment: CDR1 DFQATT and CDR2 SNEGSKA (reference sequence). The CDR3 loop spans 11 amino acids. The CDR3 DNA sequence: TGCAGTGCTAGAGCCCGGGATACGCAGTATTTT. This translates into CSARARDTQYF.

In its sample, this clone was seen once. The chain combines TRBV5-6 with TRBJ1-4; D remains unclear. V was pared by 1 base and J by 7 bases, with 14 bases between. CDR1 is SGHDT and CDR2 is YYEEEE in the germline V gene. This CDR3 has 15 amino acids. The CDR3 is CASSLLRNGGEKLFF. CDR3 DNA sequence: TGTGCCAGCAGCTTGCTCCGTAACGGAGGTGAAAAACTGTTTTTT.

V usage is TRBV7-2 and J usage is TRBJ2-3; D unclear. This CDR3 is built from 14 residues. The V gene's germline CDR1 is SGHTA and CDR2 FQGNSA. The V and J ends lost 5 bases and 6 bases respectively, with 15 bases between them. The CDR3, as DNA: TGTGCCAGCAGCCCGCAACTACGAGCGGATACGCAGTATTTT. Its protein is CASSPQLRADTQYF.

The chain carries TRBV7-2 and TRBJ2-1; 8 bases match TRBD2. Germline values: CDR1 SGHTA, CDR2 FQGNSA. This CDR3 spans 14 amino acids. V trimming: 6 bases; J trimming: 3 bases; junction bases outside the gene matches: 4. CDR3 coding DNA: TGTGCCAGCAGTCTGGGACTAGGCTACAATGAGCAGTTCTTC. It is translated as CASSLGLGYNEQFF. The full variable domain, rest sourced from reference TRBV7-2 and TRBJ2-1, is GAGVSQSPSNKVTEKGKDVELRCDPISGHTALYWYRQSLGQGLEFLIYFQGNSAPDKSGLPSDRFSAERTGGSVSTLTIQRTQQEDSAVYLCASSLGLGYNEQFFGPGTRLTVL.

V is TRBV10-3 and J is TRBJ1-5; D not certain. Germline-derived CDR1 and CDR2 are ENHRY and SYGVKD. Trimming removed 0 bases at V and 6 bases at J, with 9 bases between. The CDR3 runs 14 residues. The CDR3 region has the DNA TGTGCCATCAGTGAGTCAGCGGGGAGTCAGCCCCAGCATTTT. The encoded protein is CAISESAGSQPQHF.

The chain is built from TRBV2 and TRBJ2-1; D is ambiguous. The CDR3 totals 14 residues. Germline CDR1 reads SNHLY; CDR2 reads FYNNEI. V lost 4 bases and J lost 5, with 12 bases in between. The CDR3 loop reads CASSGPSLDNEQFF. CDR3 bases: TGTGCCAGCAGTGGGCCTTCATTGGACAATGAGCAGTTCTTC.

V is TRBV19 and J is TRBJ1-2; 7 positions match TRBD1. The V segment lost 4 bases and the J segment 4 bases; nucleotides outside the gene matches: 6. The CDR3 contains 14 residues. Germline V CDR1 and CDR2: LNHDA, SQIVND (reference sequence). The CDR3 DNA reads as TGTGCCAGTAGTACCCTCACAGGGGCCTATGGCTACACCTTC. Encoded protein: CASSTLTGAYGYTF.

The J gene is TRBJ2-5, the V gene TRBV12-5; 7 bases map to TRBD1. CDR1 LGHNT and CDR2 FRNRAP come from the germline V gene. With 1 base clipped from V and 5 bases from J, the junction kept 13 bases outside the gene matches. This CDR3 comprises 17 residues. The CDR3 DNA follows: TGTGCTAGTGGTTTGGGCCAGGGGACAGTAGGTATGGAGACCCAGTACTTC. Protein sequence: CASGLGQGTVGMETQYF.